Listed below are T cell receptor beta chains from one sample, sequenced in a study of blood T cell repertoires in COVID-19. Sequencing used immunoSEQ multiplex PCR; TCRdb keeps in-frame clones, though not all of them. The table shows under 80,000 clones, with around 87% occurring only once. Sequenced material: peripheral blood. All receptors derive from a human donor in a cohort sampled during active COVID-19. Each CDR3 is given with its conserved first and last residue. Fields, in order: clone size, D gene, V gene, J gene, CDR3 protein, CDR3 DNA. The D gene is left open where the match is weak. Some rows mark clone size as missing; the rest say once, few, many or name a class of expanded clone.

clone size: once
D gene: TRBD2
V gene: TRBV24-1
J gene: TRBJ2-5
CDR3 protein: CATSDLFPSGRETQYF
CDR3 DNA: TGTGCCACCAGTGATTTATTTCCTAGCGGGAGGGAGACCCAGTACTTC

clone size: NA
D gene: NA
V gene: TRBV24-1
J gene: TRBJ2-5
CDR3 protein: CATGAGQETQYF
CDR3 DNA: TGTGCCACCGGGGCAGGTCAAGAGACCCAGTACTTC

clone size: NA
D gene: NA
V gene: TRBV25-1
J gene: TRBJ2-7
CDR3 protein: CASSEAPRQNEQYF
CDR3 DNA: TGTGCCAGCAGTGAGGCCCCACGACAGAACGAGCAGTACTTC

clone size: NA
D gene: TRBD1
V gene: TRBV4-2
J gene: TRBJ1-3
CDR3 protein: CASSQGPRTGSLVGSGNTIYF
CDR3 DNA: TGTGCCAGCAGCCAAGGGCCCCGGACAGGGAGTTTGGTCGGCTCTGGAAACACCATATATTTT

clone size: NA
D gene: TRBD1
V gene: TRBV7-9
J gene: TRBJ2-1
CDR3 protein: CASSLGQGWNEQFF
CDR3 DNA: TGTGCCAGCAGCTTAGGACAGGGATGGAATGAGCAGTTCTTC

clone size: NA
D gene: NA
V gene: TRBV7-2
J gene: TRBJ1-2
CDR3 protein: CASSSSGGLNYGYTF
CDR3 DNA: TGTGCCAGCAGCTCCAGTGGAGGGCTCAACTATGGCTACACCTTC

clone size: NA
D gene: TRBD1
V gene: TRBV5-5
J gene: TRBJ1-6
CDR3 protein: CASSLGNRGDSPLHF
CDR3 DNA: TGTGCCAGCAGCTTGGGGAACAGGGGAGACTCACCCCTCCACTTT

clone size: NA
D gene: TRBD1
V gene: TRBV5-1
J gene: TRBJ1-5
CDR3 protein: CASSSGGRNQPQHF
CDR3 DNA: TGCGCCAGCAGCTCAGGGGGCCGCAATCAGCCCCAGCATTTT

clone size: once
D gene: NA
V gene: TRBV27
J gene: TRBJ1-6
CDR3 protein: CASNNGGYSPLHF
CDR3 DNA: TGTGCCAGCAACAACGGGGGGTACTCACCCCTCCACTTT

clone size: NA
D gene: TRBD1
V gene: TRBV7-8
J gene: TRBJ1-1
CDR3 protein: CASSNRGGRLNTEAFF
CDR3 DNA: TGTGCCAGCAGCAACAGGGGGGGTCGGTTGAACACTGAAGCTTTCTTT

clone size: NA
D gene: NA
V gene: TRBV7-2
J gene: TRBJ1-1
CDR3 protein: CASSPSGVNTEAFF
CDR3 DNA: TGTGCCAGCAGCCCCAGCGGGGTAAACACTGAAGCTTTCTTT

clone size: few
D gene: NA
V gene: TRBV5-1
J gene: TRBJ2-7
CDR3 protein: CASRPTAGSYEQYF
CDR3 DNA: TGCGCCAGCAGGCCCACCGCGGGGTCCTACGAGCAGTACTTC

clone size: NA
D gene: TRBD2
V gene: TRBV4-2
J gene: TRBJ2-3
CDR3 protein: CASSQVLGRATSVQYF
CDR3 DNA: TGTGCCAGCAGCCAAGTTTTAGGACGGGCAACTAGCGTGCAGTATTTT

clone size: NA
D gene: NA
V gene: TRBV6-5
J gene: TRBJ1-5
CDR3 protein: CASSYSSRSNQPQHF
CDR3 DNA: TGTGCCAGCAGTTACTCGAGCAGGAGCAATCAGCCCCAGCATTTT

clone size: NA
D gene: NA
V gene: TRBV18
J gene: TRBJ2-2
CDR3 protein: CASSQGLGANTGELFF
CDR3 DNA: TGTGCCAGCTCACAGGGGTTGGGCGCGAACACCGGGGAGCTGTTTTTT

clone size: NA
D gene: NA
V gene: TRBV2
J gene: TRBJ1-2
CDR3 protein: CASSEAPNQTAVF
CDR3 DNA: TGTGCCAGCAGTGAAGCGCCGAATCAGACAGCTGTCTTC

clone size: NA
D gene: TRBD1
V gene: TRBV7-6
J gene: TRBJ2-4
CDR3 protein: CASSLGQGNLVQYF
CDR3 DNA: TGTGCCAGCAGCTTGGGACAGGGAAACCTGGTCCAGTACTTC

clone size: once
D gene: NA
V gene: TRBV24-1
J gene: TRBJ2-6
CDR3 protein: CATSPGGNSGANVLTF
CDR3 DNA: TGTGCCACCAGCCCCGGAGGGAACTCTGGGGCCAACGTCCTGACTTTC

clone size: NA
D gene: NA
V gene: TRBV27
J gene: TRBJ2-5
CDR3 protein: CASSLTLGGTQYF
CDR3 DNA: TGTGCCAGCAGTTTAACATTAGGGGGGACCCAGTACTTC

clone size: once
D gene: NA
V gene: TRBV27
J gene: TRBJ2-7
CDR3 protein: CASSWGRAYEQYF
CDR3 DNA: TGTGCCAGCAGTTGGGGCAGGGCTTACGAGCAGTACTTC

clone size: NA
D gene: TRBD1
V gene: TRBV6-5
J gene: TRBJ2-5
CDR3 protein: CASSTGTGGAGTQYF
CDR3 DNA: TGTGCCAGCAGTACCGGGACAGGGGGCGCGGGGACCCAGTACTTC

clone size: NA
D gene: TRBD2
V gene: TRBV4-1
J gene: TRBJ2-5
CDR3 protein: CASSKERGASGRAQETQYF
CDR3 DNA: TGCGCCAGCAGCAAAGAACGGGGGGCTAGCGGGAGGGCCCAAGAGACCCAGTACTTC

clone size: NA
D gene: TRBD2
V gene: TRBV10-2
J gene: TRBJ2-1
CDR3 protein: CASAERGYNEQFF
CDR3 DNA: TGCGCCAGCGCTGAGCGGGGCTACAATGAGCAGTTCTTC

clone size: many
D gene: NA
V gene: TRBV7-2
J gene: TRBJ2-1
CDR3 protein: CASSFHRASQIYNEQFF
CDR3 DNA: TGTGCCAGCAGCTTCCACCGGGCTAGCCAAATTTACAATGAGCAGTTCTTC

clone size: NA
D gene: TRBD1
V gene: TRBV11-1
J gene: TRBJ2-4
CDR3 protein: CASSRDRVLAKNIQYF
CDR3 DNA: TGTGCCAGCAGCCGGGACAGGGTTCTAGCCAAAAACATTCAGTACTTC

clone size: NA
D gene: NA
V gene: TRBV10-2
J gene: TRBJ1-4
CDR3 protein: CASSAGTNEKLFF
CDR3 DNA: TGCGCCAGCAGTGCAGGGACTAATGAAAAACTGTTTTTT

clone size: NA
D gene: TRBD2
V gene: TRBV28
J gene: TRBJ2-3
CDR3 protein: CASSPSGSRGADTQYF
CDR3 DNA: TGTGCCAGCAGCCCTAGCGGGAGTCGCGGAGCAGATACGCAGTATTTT

clone size: NA
D gene: NA
V gene: TRBV28
J gene: TRBJ1-1
CDR3 protein: CASWAGNTEAFF
CDR3 DNA: TGTGCCAGTTGGGCCGGAAACACTGAAGCTTTCTTT

clone size: NA
D gene: NA
V gene: TRBV28
J gene: TRBJ2-7
CDR3 protein: CASRTRGSLSYEQYF
CDR3 DNA: TGTGCCAGCAGAACCCGAGGGTCACTCTCCTACGAGCAGTACTTC

clone size: NA
D gene: NA
V gene: TRBV27
J gene: TRBJ1-6
CDR3 protein: CASSFGGKPYNSPLHF
CDR3 DNA: TGTGCCAGCAGTTTCGGGGGGAAGCCCTATAATTCACCCCTCCACTTT

clone size: NA
D gene: TRBD1
V gene: TRBV4-2
J gene: TRBJ1-2
CDR3 protein: CASSQAPDRDSYGYTF
CDR3 DNA: TGTGCCAGCAGCCAAGCACCGGACAGGGATTCCTATGGCTACACCTTC

clone size: NA
D gene: NA
V gene: TRBV11-2
J gene: TRBJ2-7
CDR3 protein: CASSVRGRDTFYEQYF
CDR3 DNA: TGTGCCAGCAGCGTAAGGGGCCGGGACACCTTCTACGAGCAGTACTTC

clone size: NA
D gene: TRBD1
V gene: TRBV7-9
J gene: TRBJ1-1
CDR3 protein: CASSPRQGERRTEAFF
CDR3 DNA: TGTGCCAGCAGCCCCCGACAGGGGGAAAGGAGGACTGAAGCTTTCTTT

clone size: NA
D gene: TRBD2
V gene: TRBV28
J gene: TRBJ2-7
CDR3 protein: CASSFFASGRSVQYF
CDR3 DNA: TGTGCCAGCAGTTTTTTTGCTAGCGGGAGATCGGTGCAGTACTTC

clone size: NA
D gene: NA
V gene: TRBV7-2
J gene: TRBJ2-6
CDR3 protein: CASSALGVEGANVLTF
CDR3 DNA: TGTGCCAGCAGCGCCCTAGGGGTGGAGGGGGCCAACGTCCTGACTTTC

clone size: NA
D gene: NA
V gene: TRBV11-2
J gene: TRBJ1-6
CDR3 protein: CASSSQSRGHSPLHF
CDR3 DNA: TGTGCCAGCAGCTCCCAGTCCAGGGGTCATTCACCCCTCCACTTT

clone size: NA
D gene: TRBD1
V gene: TRBV18
J gene: TRBJ2-1
CDR3 protein: CASQRQGLYEQFF
CDR3 DNA: TGTGCCAGCCAAAGACAGGGGTTGTATGAGCAGTTCTTC

clone size: NA
D gene: TRBD2
V gene: TRBV5-1
J gene: TRBJ2-1
CDR3 protein: CASSLYSGSNYNEQFF
CDR3 DNA: TGCGCCAGCAGCTTGTATAGCGGGAGCAACTACAATGAGCAGTTCTTC

clone size: NA
D gene: NA
V gene: TRBV18
J gene: TRBJ1-1
CDR3 protein: CASSPANTPTEAFF
CDR3 DNA: TGTGCCAGCTCACCAGCGAATACCCCGACTGAAGCTTTCTTT

clone size: NA
D gene: TRBD2
V gene: TRBV19
J gene: TRBJ2-7
CDR3 protein: CASSIDTWTSEQYF
CDR3 DNA: TGTGCCAGTAGTATAGACACCTGGACTAGCGAGCAGTACTTC

clone size: NA
D gene: TRBD1
V gene: TRBV5-1
J gene: TRBJ1-2
CDR3 protein: CASSLDRGDYGYTF
CDR3 DNA: TGCGCCAGCAGCTTGGACAGGGGGGACTATGGCTACACCTTC

clone size: NA
D gene: TRBD2
V gene: TRBV4-1
J gene: TRBJ2-7
CDR3 protein: CASSQEQIAGGGTYEQYF
CDR3 DNA: TGCGCCAGCAGCCAAGAGCAGATAGCGGGAGGGGGAACCTACGAGCAGTACTTC

clone size: NA
D gene: NA
V gene: TRBV3-1/TRBV3-2
J gene: TRBJ2-7
CDR3 protein: CASSLAVRGYEQYF
CDR3 DNA: TGTGCCAGCAGCCTAGCGGTTAGGGGATACGAGCAGTACTTC

clone size: NA
D gene: NA
V gene: TRBV2
J gene: TRBJ1-5
CDR3 protein: CASSLRQVDNQPQHF
CDR3 DNA: TGTGCCAGCAGTCTACGACAGGTGGATAATCAGCCCCAGCATTTT

clone size: NA
D gene: NA
V gene: TRBV7-9
J gene: TRBJ1-2
CDR3 protein: CASSLVGSYGYTF
CDR3 DNA: TGTGCCAGCAGCTTAGTGGGGAGCTATGGCTACACCTTC

clone size: few
D gene: NA
V gene: TRBV7-3
J gene: TRBJ2-3
CDR3 protein: CASSLAGSSTDTQYF
CDR3 DNA: TGTGCCAGCAGCTTAGCGGGGTCTAGCACAGATACGCAGTATTTT

clone size: NA
D gene: TRBD2
V gene: TRBV7-6
J gene: TRBJ2-1
CDR3 protein: CASSLGAASGSSLYNEQFF
CDR3 DNA: TGTGCCAGCAGCTTAGGGGCGGCTAGCGGGAGTTCGTTGTACAATGAGCAGTTCTTC

clone size: NA
D gene: TRBD1
V gene: TRBV19
J gene: TRBJ1-2
CDR3 protein: CASMAGGASGYTF
CDR3 DNA: TGTGCCAGTATGGCAGGGGGCGCGTCCGGCTACACCTTC

clone size: NA
D gene: NA
V gene: TRBV28
J gene: TRBJ1-2
CDR3 protein: CASSLGQGKYGGYTF
CDR3 DNA: TGTGCCAGCAGCCTAGGCCAGGGGAAGTATGGTGGCTACACCTTC

clone size: NA
D gene: TRBD2
V gene: TRBV28
J gene: TRBJ2-3
CDR3 protein: CASSSRLAGGGAGTDTQYF
CDR3 DNA: TGTGCCAGCAGTTCCCGCCTAGCGGGAGGGGGAGCCGGCACAGATACGCAGTATTTT

clone size: NA
D gene: TRBD1
V gene: TRBV7-2
J gene: TRBJ1-2
CDR3 protein: CASSLVGTGGADGYTF
CDR3 DNA: TGTGCCAGCAGCTTAGTCGGGACAGGGGGCGCTGATGGCTACACCTTC

clone size: NA
D gene: NA
V gene: TRBV5-1
J gene: TRBJ2-4
CDR3 protein: CASSLGGLAKNIQYF
CDR3 DNA: TGCGCCAGCAGCTTGGGGGGGCTAGCCAAAAACATTCAGTACTTC

clone size: NA
D gene: NA
V gene: TRBV19
J gene: TRBJ1-5
CDR3 protein: CASRGFGTAQPQHF
CDR3 DNA: TGTGCCAGTAGGGGCTTTGGAACGGCTCAGCCCCAGCATTTT

clone size: NA
D gene: NA
V gene: TRBV4-2
J gene: TRBJ1-3
CDR3 protein: CASRIGSGNTIYF
CDR3 DNA: TGTGCCAGCAGAATCGGCTCTGGAAACACCATATATTTT

clone size: NA
D gene: TRBD1
V gene: TRBV7-9
J gene: TRBJ2-7
CDR3 protein: CASSHIPSTGNAYEQYF
CDR3 DNA: TGTGCCAGCAGCCACATCCCTTCGACAGGGAATGCCTACGAGCAGTACTTC